Shown below are 16 T cell receptor beta chains from a single sample sequenced in a study of cytomegalovirus exposure and HLA in healthy donors. Some clones are missing from TCRdb's copy, which holds only in-frame ones; the method was immunoSEQ multiplex PCR. The data contain around 150,000 clones, roughly 79% of them seen just once; the ten biggest clones take up roughly 27%. Sample: PBMCs. These receptors were obtained from a man aged 25-45 years in good health and CMV-seropositive.

Only one count was recorded for this clone. The rearrangement links TRBV13 to TRBJ1-1; D possibly corresponds to TRBD1 (5 bases). The germline V gene encodes CDR1 PRHDT and CDR2 FYEKMQ (reference sequence). The CDR3 consists of 15 residues. V was pared by 3 bases and J by 1 base, with 12 bases between. This chain's CDR3 is CASSLYRGKNTEAFF. CDR3 DNA sequence: TGTGCCAGCAGCTTGTATAGGGGCAAGAACACTGAAGCTTTCTTT.

The J gene is TRBJ2-7, the V gene TRBV13; the D gene is possibly TRBD2 (7 bases). Germline V gene data show CDR1 as PRHDT and CDR2 as FYEKMQ (reference sequence). The CDR3 sequence is 15 residues long. V lost 1 base, J lost 6 bases, and 16 bases lay in between. The CDR3 nucleotides read TGTGCCAGCAGCTTAGAAGGGGGGGCTGGGGCCGAGCAGTACTTC. It is translated as CASSLEGGAGAEQYF.

V and J are TRBV27 and TRBJ1-1, with unresolved D. Trimming shortened V by 2 bases and J by 0 bases, and 4 bases separated the two germline ends. This CDR3 is built from 13 residues. Germline CDR1 reads MNHEY; CDR2 reads SMNVEV (reference sequence). The CDR3 spells CASSLIMNTEAFF. The CDR3 DNA reads as TGTGCCAGCAGTTTAATTATGAACACTGAAGCTTTCTTT.

The chain employs TRBV5-6 and TRBJ2-3, with 10 positions matching TRBD1. CDR3 length: 15 residues. J was trimmed by 4 bases and V by 4 bases; bases with no gene match: 6. Germline CDR1 and CDR2: SGHDT and YYEEEE. The CDR3 here is CASSPGQGKSDTQYF. The DNA of the CDR3 is TGTGCCAGCAGCCCGGGACAGGGGAAATCAGATACGCAGTATTTT.

This clone was counted a single time. The rearrangement links TRBV2 to TRBJ1-1; a possible D gene is TRBD1 (5 bases). Trimming cost V 8 bases and J 0 bases, with 13 bases left between them. Germline CDR1 SNHLY, CDR2 FYNNEI. The CDR3 contains 14 residues. CDR3 nucleotide sequence: TGTGCCAGCTTGACAGAAGCTATGAACACTGAAGCTTTCTTT. It encodes CASLTEAMNTEAFF.

The chain employs TRBV5-1 and TRBJ2-7; D gene uncertain. CDR3 size: 14 residues. Per germline, CDR1 SGHRS and CDR2 YFSETQ. Trimming pared 0 bases from V and 0 bases from J, leaving 7 bases between. In nucleotides, the CDR3 is TGCGCCAGCAGCTTGGATAGCAGCTCCTACGAGCAGTACTTC. This encodes CASSLDSSSYEQYF. Full variable domain (remainder filled in from reference TRBV5-1 and TRBJ2-7): KAGVTQTPRYLIKTRGQQVTLSCSPISGHRSVSWYQQTPGQGLQFLFEYFSETQRNKGNFPGRFSGRQFSNSRSEMNVSTLELGDSALYLCASSLDSSSYEQYFGPGTRLTVT.

This rearrangement joins TRBV5-4 to TRBJ2-7; the match to TRBD1 covers 9 bases. The CDR3 length is 14 residues. V was pared by 4 bases and J by 5 bases, with 7 bases of the junction left unmatched. The germline gives CDR1 SGHNT, CDR2 YYREEE (reference sequence). CDR3 in amino acids: CASSPRTGANEQYF. Here the CDR3 DNA reads TGTGCCAGCAGCCCCCGGACAGGGGCTAACGAGCAGTACTTC.

The chain links TRBV9 to TRBJ1-1; tentatively, D is TRBD1 (5 bases). The V gene's germline CDR1 is SGDLS and CDR2 YYNGEE. CDR3 length: 13 residues. V was cut by 3 bases and J by 11 bases, with 17 bases left in between. The CDR3 region is CASSASYRSDAFF. As DNA, the CDR3 is TGTGCCAGCAGCGCCTCCTACAGGTCCGATGCTTTCTTT. Looking up the rest from reference TRBV9 and TRBJ1-1 gives the full variable domain: DSGVTQTPKHLITATGQRVTLRCSPRSGDLSVYWYQQSLDQGLQFLIQYYNGEERAKGNILERFSAQQFPDLHSELNLSSLELGDSALYFCASSASYRSDAFFGQGTRLTVV.

This sequence joins TRBV5-6 and TRBJ1-2, with 7 positions matching TRBD1. In germline, CDR1 is SGHDT, CDR2 YYEEEE. V was clipped by 1 base and J by 4 bases; unmatched bases: 7. This CDR3 has 15 amino acids. The CDR3 loop is CASSLKGTAFYGYTF. In DNA, the CDR3 is TGTGCCAGCAGCTTGAAAGGGACAGCCTTCTATGGCTACACCTTC.

This clone has only a few counts. The chain combines TRBV7-3 with TRBJ1-2; D is unresolved. Trimming removed 2 bases from V and 1 base from J, with 5 bases in between. This CDR3 has 13 residues. Germline V CDR1 and CDR2: SGHTA, FQGTGA. CDR3: CASSLSHNYGYTF. The CDR3 nucleotides are TGTGCCAGCAGCTTATCACATAACTATGGCTACACCTTC.

The V gene is TRBV2, the J gene TRBJ1-2; 8 bases fit TRBD1. V was clipped by 2 bases and J by 8 bases; unmatched bases: 10. The CDR3 has 15 amino acids. Germline CDR1 and CDR2: SNHLY and FYNNEI. CDR3 DNA sequence: TGTGCCAGCAGTGAACGATTCTCACAGGGGGGCGGCTACACCTTC. Amino acids: CASSERFSQGGGYTF.

The V and J genes are TRBV7-3 and TRBJ2-1; tentative D call: TRBD2 (6 bases). This CDR3 spans 16 amino acids. Trimming shortened V by 5 bases and J by 0 bases, and 14 bases separated the two germline ends. CDR1 SGHTA and CDR2 FQGTGA come from the germline V gene. The CDR3 DNA is TGTGCCAGCAGCCTCGCGGGGACCAGCTCCTACAATGAGCAGTTCTTC. Protein sequence: CASSLAGTSSYNEQFF.

A single count supports this clone. The J gene is TRBJ1-1, the V gene TRBV4-1; D is unresolved. The CDR3 sequence is 13 residues long. Germline V gene sequence: CDR1 MGHRA, CDR2 YSYEKL. Trimming removed 2 bases from V and 5 bases from J, with 9 bases in between. CDR3 nucleotides: TGCGCCAGCAGCCAACCGGGGTGGACTGAAGCTTTCTTT. This encodes CASSQPGWTEAFF.

The rearrangement uses TRBV6-1 and TRBJ1-3, with D possibly matching TRBD1 (6 bases). The CDR3 has 15 residues. Germline V gives CDR1 MNHNS, CDR2 SASEGT. V was shortened by 5 bases and J by 4 bases, with 15 bases between the two germline ends. The CDR3 spells CASSSAGVGGNTIYF. DNA for the CDR3: TGTGCCAGCAGTTCGGCAGGGGTGGGAGGAAACACCATATATTTT.

The chain is built from TRBV4-1 and TRBJ1-3, with D unclear. Germline loops: CDR1 MGHRA, CDR2 YSYEKL. The CDR3 has 15 residues. V lost 3 bases, J lost 4 bases, and 13 bases lay in between. DNA for the CDR3: TGCGCCAGCAGCCAGGTTGTCAGTCCGGGAAACACCATATATTTT. This encodes CASSQVVSPGNTIYF.

The chain recombines TRBV9 with TRBJ2-5, with 9 positions matching TRBD2. Germline trimming cut 5 bases from V and 5 bases from J; bases unmatched to any gene: 7. The length of the CDR3 is 14 residues. The germline CDR1 and CDR2 sequences are SGDLS and YYNGEE. The CDR3 DNA sequence: TGTGCCAGCAGTTTTAGCGGGAGTGGGGAGACCCAGTACTTC. Translated, it gives CASSFSGSGETQYF.